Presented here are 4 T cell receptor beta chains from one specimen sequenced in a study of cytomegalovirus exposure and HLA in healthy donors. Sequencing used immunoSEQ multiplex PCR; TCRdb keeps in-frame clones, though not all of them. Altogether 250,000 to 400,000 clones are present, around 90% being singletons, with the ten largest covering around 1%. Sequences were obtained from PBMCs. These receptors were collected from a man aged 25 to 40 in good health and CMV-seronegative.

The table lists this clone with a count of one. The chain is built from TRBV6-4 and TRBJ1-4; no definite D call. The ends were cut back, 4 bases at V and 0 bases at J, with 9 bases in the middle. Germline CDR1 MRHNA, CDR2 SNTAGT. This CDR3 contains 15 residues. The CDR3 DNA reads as TGTGCCAGCAGTGGCCAGGTTGCAACTAATGAAAAACTGTTTTTT. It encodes CASSGQVATNEKLFF.

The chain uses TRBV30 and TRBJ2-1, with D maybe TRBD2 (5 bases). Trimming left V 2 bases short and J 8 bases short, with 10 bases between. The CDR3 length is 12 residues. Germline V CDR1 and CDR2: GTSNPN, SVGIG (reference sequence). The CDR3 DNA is TGTGCCTGGAGTTTAGCGAGGGATGAGCAGTTCTTC. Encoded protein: CAWSLARDEQFF. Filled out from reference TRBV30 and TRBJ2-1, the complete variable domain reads SQTIHQWPATLVQPVGSPLSLECTVEGTSNPNLYWYRQAAGRGLQLLFYSVGIGQISSEVPQNLSASRPQDRQFILSSKKLLLSDSGFYLCAWSLARDEQFFGPGTRLTVL.

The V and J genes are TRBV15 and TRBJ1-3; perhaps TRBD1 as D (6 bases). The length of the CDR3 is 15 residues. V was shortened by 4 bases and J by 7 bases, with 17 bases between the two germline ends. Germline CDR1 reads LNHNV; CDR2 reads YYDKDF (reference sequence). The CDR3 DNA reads TGTGCCACCAGCAAGAGGTCACAGGGTGGGAACACCATATATTTT. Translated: CATSKRSQGGNTIYF.

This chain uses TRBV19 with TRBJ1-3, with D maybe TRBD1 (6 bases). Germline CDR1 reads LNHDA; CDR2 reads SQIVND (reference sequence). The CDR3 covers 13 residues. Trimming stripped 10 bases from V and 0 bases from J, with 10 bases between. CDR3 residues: CATQGSSGNTIYF. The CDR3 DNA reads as TGTGCCACACAGGGATCCTCTGGAAACACCATATATTTT.